A selection of T cell receptor beta chains follows, all from one sample in a study of OX40 agonist ivuxolimab in advanced cancers. Produced via immunoSEQ multiplex PCR; TCRdb's table is partial and in-frame only. In the table there are roughly 11,000 clones, about 86% of which are singletons. The specimen was CD4+ or CD8+ T cells sorted from blood, collected in a trial of the OX40 agonist ivuxolimab. The origin of the receptors is an adult with an advanced solid tumor such as melanoma, head and neck, liver or kidney cancer. The CDR3 runs from the conserved cysteine through the conserved F or W. A D gene is named only where the DNA matches it firmly. Some rows mark clone size as missing; the rest say once, few, many or name a class of expanded clone.

v_call,j_call,d_call,cdr3_length,clone_size,cdr3_aa,cdr3_nt
TRBV28,TRBJ1-1,TRBD1,17,once,CASSLAGQGAGNTEAFF,TGTGCCAGCAGTTTAGCGGGACAGGGGGCGGGGAACACTGAAGCTTTCTTT
TRBV7-3,TRBJ2-1,TRBD2,16,-,CASSSLAGGPYNEQFF,TGTGCCAGCAGCTCCCTAGCGGGGGGGCCCTACAATGAGCAGTTCTTC
TRBV5-6,TRBJ1-2,TRBD1,16,-,CASSLITGGALSGYTF,TGTGCCAGCAGCCTTATCACAGGGGGCGCATTAAGTGGCTACACCTTC
TRBV7-3,TRBJ2-1,TRBD2,14,-,CASTFGGAHNEQFF,TGTGCCAGCACCTTCGGGGGGGCCCACAATGAGCAGTTCTTC
TRBV9,TRBJ2-1,-,12,-,CASSPPSDEQFF,TGTGCCAGCAGCCCACCGTCGGATGAGCAGTTCTTC
TRBV5-4,TRBJ2-7,TRBD1,15,-,CASSRGQESSYEQYF,TGTGCCAGCAGCCGGGGACAGGAGAGCTCCTACGAGCAGTACTTC
TRBV4-3,TRBJ2-1,-,13,few,CASSQDWENEQFF,TGCGCCAGCAGCCAAGATTGGGAAAATGAGCAGTTCTTC
TRBV15,TRBJ2-7,TRBD1,14,-,CATSVDRGIYEQYF,TGTGCCACCAGCGTCGACAGGGGCATCTACGAGCAGTACTTC
TRBV5-8,TRBJ2-1,-,14,-,CASMVGGLYNEQFF,TGTGCCAGCATGGTGGGGGGCCTCTACAATGAGCAGTTCTTC
TRBV9,TRBJ2-7,-,12,-,CASSRQRDEQYF,TGTGCCAGCAGCCGACAAAGGGACGAGCAGTACTTC
TRBV9,TRBJ2-1,TRBD2,17,-,CASSPIGSSGAYNEQFF,TGTGCCAGCAGCCCCATAGGGTCCAGCGGGGCTTACAATGAGCAGTTCTTC
TRBV19,TRBJ2-2,-,15,-,CASSIDQGPTGELFF,TGTGCCAGTAGTATAGATCAGGGGCCGACCGGGGAGCTGTTTTTT
TRBV9,TRBJ2-1,TRBD2,14,once,CASSGVAGGSEQFF,TGTGCCAGCAGCGGAGTAGCGGGGGGTAGTGAGCAGTTCTTC
TRBV10-2,TRBJ2-2,-,15,-,CASSGPGSRGGELFF,TGCGCCAGCAGTGGACCAGGGAGCAGGGGCGGGGAGCTGTTTTTT
TRBV18,TRBJ2-2,-,14,once,CASSPMGNTGELFF,TGTGCCAGCTCACCAATGGGGAACACCGGGGAGCTGTTTTTT
TRBV7-9,TRBJ1-2,-,14,-,CASSFLGRNYGYTF,TGTGCCAGCAGCTTTCTGGGCAGGAATTATGGCTACACCTTC
TRBV27,TRBJ2-1,-,15,-,CASSLAPSSYNEQFF,TGTGCCAGCAGCCTAGCGCCCAGCTCCTACAATGAGCAGTTCTTC
TRBV6-7,TRBJ2-7,TRBD2,15,-,CASSNRTSGSYEQYF,TGTGCCAGCAGTAATCGGACTAGCGGGAGCTACGAGCAGTACTTC
TRBV5-1,TRBJ1-1,-,15,-,CASSTAREENTEAFF,TGCGCCAGCAGCACCGCCAGGGAGGAGAACACTGAAGCTTTCTTT
TRBV23-1,TRBJ1-4,-,14,-,CASSRWQDGEKLFF,TGCGCCAGCAGCCGATGGCAGGACGGTGAAAAACTGTTTTTT
TRBV21-1,TRBJ2-2,-,14,-,CASSATSDTGELFF,TGTGCCAGCAGCGCGACTAGCGATACCGGGGAGCTGTTTTTT
TRBV7-2,TRBJ2-2,-,14,-,CASSSQRNTGELFF,TGTGCCAGCAGCTCACAGCGGAACACCGGGGAGCTGTTTTTT
TRBV9,TRBJ2-5,TRBD1,14,-,CASTPQGDGETQYF,TGTGCCAGCACCCCACAGGGGGACGGGGAGACCCAGTACTTC
TRBV5-1,TRBJ1-1,-,13,-,CASSGVLGDEAFF,TGCGCCAGCAGCGGGGTCCTAGGGGATGAAGCTTTCTTT
TRBV19,TRBJ1-2,TRBD1,15,-,CASSITGQGVFGYTF,TGTGCCAGTAGTATAACTGGACAGGGGGTCTTTGGCTACACCTTC
TRBV28,TRBJ1-5,-,14,-,CASSFHGSDQPQHF,TGTGCCAGCAGTTTTCACGGGTCCGATCAGCCCCAGCATTTT
TRBV7-9,TRBJ1-1,-,15,-,CASSWLRGVNTEAFF,TGTGCCAGCAGCTGGTTGCGAGGGGTGAACACTGAAGCTTTCTTT
TRBV6-4,TRBJ2-1,-,16,few,CASSDSLGSIVNEQFF,TGTGCCAGCAGTGACTCGCTCGGGAGTATCGTCAATGAGCAGTTCTTC